This is a list of T cell receptor beta chains from one sample in a study of shared clonotypes between healthy human individuals. Libraries were prepared by immunoSEQ multiplex PCR; TCRdb keeps only in-frame clonotypes and omits some of them. Here the sample spans approximately 2.1 million clones, just over 90% being singletons. Sequenced sample: naive CD4+ T cells from PBMCs. These receptors were taken from a man aged 18 to 29 in good health. Some clones in this sample may be carry-over from other donors' samples. Each CDR3 is given with its conserved first and last residue. A D gene is named only where the DNA matches it firmly. Not every row has a clone size; where given, it reads once, few, many or a size class.

abundance	v_gene	j_gene	d_gene	CDR3nt	CDR3aa
-	TRBV7-2	TRBJ2-4	-	TGTGCCAGCAGCTCCCCATGGGCCATTCAGTACTTC	CASSSPWAIQYF
-	TRBV28	TRBJ2-3	-	TGTGCCAGCAGTTTATATGCAGGGGCAGATACGCAGTATTTT	CASSLYAGADTQYF
-	TRBV6-5	TRBJ2-1	-	TGTGCCAGCAGGCCCCCAAGCTCCTACAATGAGCAGTTCTTC	CASRPPSSYNEQFF
-	TRBV6-5	TRBJ1-5	-	TGTGCCAGCATCTTCATACAGCCCCAGCATTTT	CASIFIQPQHF
-	TRBV13	TRBJ2-3	TRBD2	TGTGCCAGCAGACTAAGCGGGAGGAGTACAGATACGCAGTATTTT	CASRLSGRSTDTQYF
-	TRBV4-1	TRBJ2-4	TRBD1	TGCGCCAGCAGCAAGACAGGGGCGGGCGACTACATTCAGTACTTC	CASSKTGAGDYIQYF
once	TRBV28	TRBJ2-1	-	TGTGCCAGCAGTTTGCCGGGAATGGCGGGGTTGAATGAGCAGTTCTTC	CASSLPGMAGLNEQFF
-	TRBV28	TRBJ2-6	-	TGTGCCAGCAGTCGGTCCTCCAACTCTGGGGCCAACGTCCTGACTTTC	CASSRSSNSGANVLTF
-	TRBV11-2	TRBJ1-1	-	TGTTATAGTTCCGGGGGGCTAAACACTGAAGCTTTCTTT	CYSSGGLNTEAFF
-	TRBV5-1	TRBJ1-5	TRBD1	TGCGCCAGCAGCTTGACGACAGGGGGCAATCAGCCCCAGCATTTT	CASSLTTGGNQPQHF
-	TRBV7-9	TRBJ2-7	TRBD2	TGTGCCAGCAGCTTAGAACGGCTAGCGGGCATTAGCTACGAGCAGTACTTC	CASSLERLAGISYEQYF
-	TRBV27	TRBJ2-3	TRBD2	TGTGCCAGCAGTCGGACTAGCGAGGATACGCAGTATTTT	CASSRTSEDTQYF
once	TRBV18	TRBJ1-4	-	TGTGCCAGCTCACGTCTGACTATCGAAAAACTGTTTTTT	CASSRLTIEKLFF
once	TRBV6-5	TRBJ1-1	-	TGTGCCAGCAGTTATTCACAGGGAGTCACTGAAGCTTTCTTT	CASSYSQGVTEAFF
once	TRBV7-2	TRBJ2-3	TRBD2	TGTGCCAGCAGCCGCAGCGGGGGCACAGATACGCAGTATTTT	CASSRSGGTDTQYF
few	TRBV29-1	TRBJ1-5	-	TGCAGCGTTGGGAGAGATAGCAATCAGCCCCAGCATTTT	CSVGRDSNQPQHF
-	TRBV28	TRBJ2-2	TRBD2	TGTGCCAGCGTTGAAAGCGGGACGAACACCGGGGAGCTGTTTTTT	CASVESGTNTGELFF
-	TRBV2	TRBJ2-5	TRBD2	TGTGCCAGCAGGGCCGGGACTAGCGGCCAAGAGACCCAGTACTTC	CASRAGTSGQETQYF
-	TRBV2	TRBJ2-7	TRBD2	TGTGCCAGCAGTGTCGCGACTAGCGCCTACGAGCAGTACTTC	CASSVATSAYEQYF
-	TRBV2	TRBJ2-7	TRBD2	TGTGCCAGCAGTCCGACTAGCGGGAGTTTCGGCGAGCAGTACTTC	CASSPTSGSFGEQYF
-	TRBV29-1	TRBJ1-4	-	TGCAGCGTCGCCGCGACAGTATCCGAAAAACTGTTTTTT	CSVAATVSEKLFF
-	TRBV9	TRBJ2-1	TRBD1	TGTGCCAGCAGCGTACAAACAGGGGATGAGCAGTTCTTC	CASSVQTGDEQFF
-	TRBV2	TRBJ1-1	TRBD1	TGTGCCAGCAGCCTAGGACAGGGCTCGACTGAAGCTTTCTTT	CASSLGQGSTEAFF
once	TRBV5-1	TRBJ2-5	-	TGCGCCAGCAGCTTGCCAGAGAGCCCTATGGAGACCCAGTACTTC	CASSLPESPMETQYF
-	TRBV2	TRBJ2-7	-	TGTGCCAGCAGTGAAGGGGGCGAGCAGTACTTC	CASSEGGEQYF
-	TRBV7-9	TRBJ2-7	TRBD1	TGTGCCAGCAGCTTGAGGACAGGGAGCGACGAGCAGTACTTC	CASSLRTGSDEQYF
-	TRBV5-4	TRBJ2-5	TRBD2	TGTGCCAGCAGCCTTACTAGCGGGAGTCGGGAGACCCAGTACTTC	CASSLTSGSRETQYF
once	TRBV7-2	TRBJ1-2	-	TGTGCCAGCAGCCGGGGACGGATCTATGGCTACACCTTC	CASSRGRIYGYTF
-	TRBV28	TRBJ2-1	-	TGTGCCAGCAGTTTAGCTGGATCGCCGCGTAAAGTTGGGCAGTTCTTC	CASSLAGSPRKVGQFF
-	TRBV28	TRBJ2-2	-	TGTGCCAGCAGTCCCCAGTGGTCCGACACCGGGGAGCTGTTTTTT	CASSPQWSDTGELFF
-	TRBV11-3	TRBJ2-7	TRBD1	TGTGCCAGCAGCCCGGGGACAGCCACCTACGAGCAGTACTTC	CASSPGTATYEQYF
-	TRBV7-2	TRBJ1-1	TRBD1	TGTGCCAGCAGCTCCGGGACAGGGGGCACTGAAGCTTTCTTT	CASSSGTGGTEAFF
-	TRBV4-1	TRBJ2-1	TRBD1	TGCGCCAGCAGCCAACCCCGACAGGGATCAAATGAGCAGTTCTTC	CASSQPRQGSNEQFF
-	TRBV5-6	TRBJ2-7	-	TGTGCCACGACGTGGGGGGACTCCTACGAGCAGTACTTC	CATTWGDSYEQYF
-	TRBV7-9	TRBJ1-1	-	TGTGCCAGCAGCTTAGTCGGGTTTAACACTGAAGCTTTCTTT	CASSLVGFNTEAFF
-	TRBV4-3	TRBJ2-3	-	TGCGCCAGCAGCCCGAACCCCCTAACGGGAGATACCACAGATACGCAGTATTTT	CASSPNPLTGDTTDTQYF
-	TRBV29-1	TRBJ1-4	-	TGCACCTCGGGGGGGTTAGGTAATGAAAAACTGTTTTTT	CTSGGLGNEKLFF
-	TRBV7-2	TRBJ1-1	TRBD1	TGTGCCAGCAGCTATGGGACAGCCAACACTGAAGCTTTCTTT	CASSYGTANTEAFF
-	TRBV6-5	TRBJ1-4	-	TGTGCCAGCAGTTACTCGATTCCGGGGGCTAATGAAAAACTGTTTTTT	CASSYSIPGANEKLFF
once	TRBV7-9	TRBJ1-1	-	TGTGCCAGCAGCTTAAGGGGGACACCCATGAACACTGAAGCTTTCTTT	CASSLRGTPMNTEAFF
-	TRBV30	TRBJ1-1	-	TGTGCCTGGAGTGCCGTGTGGGGGGGCACTGAAGCTTTCTTT	CAWSAVWGGTEAFF
-	TRBV19	TRBJ2-5	TRBD2	TGTGCCAGTAGTATAGCGGGAGGGCCCCAAGAGACCCAGTACTTC	CASSIAGGPQETQYF
-	TRBV27	TRBJ1-1	-	TGTGCCAGCAGTTTATTACCGGGGGGAATTGGGACTGAAGCTTTCTTT	CASSLLPGGIGTEAFF
-	TRBV7-3	TRBJ2-5	-	TGTGCCAGCAGCTTACGAGGGACCCACGTCCAAGAGACCCAGTACTTC	CASSLRGTHVQETQYF
-	TRBV28	TRBJ2-1	-	TGTGCCAGCAGATTAGCGGTCTCCTACAATGAGCAGTTCTTC	CASRLAVSYNEQFF
-	TRBV7-8	TRBJ1-3	-	TGTGCCAGCAGCTCGGGTCTGCCCTCTGGAAACACCATATATTTT	CASSSGLPSGNTIYF
-	TRBV2	TRBJ2-7	-	TGTGCCAGCAGTAAACAGGGTGGCTACCAGTTC	CASSKQGGYQF